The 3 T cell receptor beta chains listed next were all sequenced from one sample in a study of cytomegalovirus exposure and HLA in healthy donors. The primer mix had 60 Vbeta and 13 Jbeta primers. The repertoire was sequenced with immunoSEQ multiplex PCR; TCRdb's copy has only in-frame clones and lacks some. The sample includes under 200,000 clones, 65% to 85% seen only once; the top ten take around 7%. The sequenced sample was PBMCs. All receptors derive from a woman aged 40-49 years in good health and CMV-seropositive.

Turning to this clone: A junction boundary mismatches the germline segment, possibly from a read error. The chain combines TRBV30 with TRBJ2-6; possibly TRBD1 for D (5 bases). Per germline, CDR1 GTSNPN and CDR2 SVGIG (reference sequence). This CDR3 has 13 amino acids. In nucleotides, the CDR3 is TGTGCCGGAAGGGTCCCTGGGGCCAACGGCCTGACTTTC. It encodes CAGRVPGANGLTF.

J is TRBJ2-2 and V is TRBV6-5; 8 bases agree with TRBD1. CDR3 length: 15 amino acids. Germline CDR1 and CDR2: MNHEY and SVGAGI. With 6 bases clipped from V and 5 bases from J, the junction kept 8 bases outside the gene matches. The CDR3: CASSPQGAVTGELFF. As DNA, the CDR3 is TGTGCCAGCAGCCCTCAGGGGGCGGTAACCGGGGAGCTGTTTTTT.

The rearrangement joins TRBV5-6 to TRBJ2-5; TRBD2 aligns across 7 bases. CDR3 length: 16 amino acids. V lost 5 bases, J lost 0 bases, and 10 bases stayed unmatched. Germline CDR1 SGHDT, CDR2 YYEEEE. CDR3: CASSPVGGSHQETQYF. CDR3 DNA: TGTGCCAGCAGTCCTGTGGGGGGGTCTCACCAAGAGACCCAGTACTTC.